What follows are 22 T cell receptor beta chains derived from one specimen sequenced in a study of shared clonotypes between healthy human individuals. Generated by immunoSEQ multiplex PCR, the TCRdb table keeps only in-frame clones and is missing some. The repertoire includes nearly 1 million clones, around 80% of them detected once, and approximately 1.5% sits in the top ten. Sequencing was performed on memory CD4+ T cells sorted from blood. The subset was: CD45RA-negative fraction. These TCRs come from a man between 18 and 35 years old in good health.

The CDR3 spells CASSQTSGGRYNEQFF. The CDR3 DNA is TGCGCCAGCAGCCAAACTAGCGGGGGCCGGTACAATGAGCAGTTCTTC. The V and J genes are TRBV5-1 and TRBJ2-1; TRBD2 aligns across 11 bases. The CDR3 length is 16 residues. CDR1 is SGHRS, CDR2 YFSETQ, per germline. With V trimmed by 4 bases and J by 4 bases, 7 bases remained unmatched.

V is TRBV5-1 and J is TRBJ2-3; 7 bases line up with TRBD1. The CDR3 covers 16 residues. The ends lost 0 bases at V and 2 bases at J; junction bases unmatched: 6. CDR1 SGHRS and CDR2 YFSETQ come from the germline V gene. CDR3 in DNA: TGCGCCAGCAGCTTGGGGAGACAGGGACCCACAGATACGCAGTATTTT. As protein: CASSLGRQGPTDTQYF.

This chain connects TRBV9 to TRBJ2-2; D is ambiguous. CDR1 is SGDLS and CDR2 is YYNGEE in the germline V gene. This CDR3 has 15 residues. V dropped 0 bases and J dropped 4 bases, with 10 bases sitting between them. CDR3 amino acids: CASSVAEVGTGELFF. CDR3 in DNA: TGTGCCAGCAGCGTAGCTGAGGTGGGCACCGGGGAGCTGTTTTTT.

To note about this clone: Other nucleotide sequences in the sample specify the same CDR3. The chain couples TRBV27 to TRBJ1-1; the D gene is possibly TRBD1 (5 bases). V lost 3 bases to trimming and J lost 1 base, with 6 bases between them. Germline V gives CDR1 MNHEY, CDR2 SMNVEV (reference sequence). The CDR3 runs 13 residues. The CDR3 bases are TGTGCCAGCAGTTTTACAGGGAACACTGAAGCTTTCTTT. Translating it yields CASSFTGNTEAFF.

V and J are TRBV7-2 and TRBJ2-5; 7 nucleotides line up with TRBD2. V shed 5 bases and J 9 bases; nucleotides not matched to a gene: 18. Germline CDR1 is SGHTA and CDR2 is FQGNSA. There are 16 residues in the CDR3. CDR3 in amino acids: CASSPDHRGLVGPQYF. The CDR3 coding sequence is TGTGCCAGCAGCCCCGACCACCGCGGACTAGTCGGCCCCCAGTACTTC. The whole variable domain, remainder taken from reference TRBV7-2 and TRBJ2-5, is GAGVSQSPSNKVTEKGKDVELRCDPISGHTALYWYRQSLGQGLEFLIYFQGNSAPDKSGLPSDRFSAERTGGSVSTLTIQRTQQEDSAVYLCASSPDHRGLVGPQYFGPGTRLLVL.

In its sample, this clone was seen a few times. V usage is TRBV7-8 and J usage is TRBJ1-5, with unresolved D. The CDR3 is 14 residues long. Germline values: CDR1 SGHVS, CDR2 FQNEAQ. Trimming cost V 3 bases and J 1 base, with 7 bases left between them. The CDR3 sequence is CASSFHGSNQPQHF. CDR3 nucleotides: TGTGCCAGCAGCTTCCACGGAAGCAATCAGCCCCAGCATTTT.

This clone was seen a handful of times. In nucleotides, the CDR3 is TGTGCCAGCACCCCGGGCCCCAGGACCACTGAAGCTTTCTTT. Translation: CASTPGPRTTEAFF. V is TRBV6-5 and J is TRBJ1-1, with unresolved D. Trimming took off 7 bases at V and 4 bases at J, with 16 bases between the two ends. This CDR3 comprises 14 residues. CDR1 MNHEY and CDR2 SVGAGI come from the germline V gene.

The chain employs TRBV15 and TRBJ2-7; D tentatively reads TRBD1 or TRBD2 (5 bases each). This CDR3 spans 13 amino acids. Trimming took off 5 bases at V and 5 bases at J, with 13 bases between the two ends. Germline V gene lookup returns CDR1 LNHNV and CDR2 YYDKDF (reference sequence). The CDR3 DNA is TGTGCCACCAGCGTCGACGGGGCAGACGAGCAGTACTTC. It translates to CATSVDGADEQYF.

This clone has more than one count but fewer than ten. The chain is built from TRBV7-3 and TRBJ2-7; 8 nucleotides match TRBD1. The length of the CDR3 is 13 residues. J lost 5 bases, V lost 2 bases, and 2 bases had no gene match. The germline CDR1 and CDR2 sequences are SGHTA and FQGTGA. CDR3 sequence reads: CASSLGQGNEQYF. CDR3 sequence (DNA): TGTGCCAGCAGCTTAGGACAGGGTAACGAGCAGTACTTC.

This clone was detected a few times. The V and J genes are TRBV6-6 and TRBJ2-7; D gene ambiguous. From germline, CDR1 is MNHNY and CDR2 SVGAGI (reference sequence). The CDR3 spans 14 residues. V shed 7 bases and J shed 1 base, with 14 bases lying between them. CDR3 nucleotides: TGTGCCAGCACGCTTGACGCCACATCCTACGAGCAGTACTTC. Translating gives CASTLDATSYEQYF.

V is TRBV5-4 and J is TRBJ2-7; 8 bases are a match to TRBD1. The V gene end was trimmed by 1 base and the J gene end by 5 bases; junction bases not matched to a gene: 2. The CDR3 loop spans 13 amino acids. Germline CDR1 SGHNT, CDR2 YYREEE (reference sequence). The CDR3 coding sequence is TGTGCCAGCAGCTTGCCAGGGGGCGACGAGCAGTACTTC. Its translation is CASSLPGGDEQYF.

The rearrangement uses TRBV5-4 and TRBJ1-2; D gene ambiguous. The CDR3 runs 16 residues. Germline values: CDR1 SGHNT, CDR2 YYREEE (reference sequence). The germline V and J ends were trimmed by 0 bases and 8 bases, with 20 bases remaining between them. The CDR3 loop is CASSLENGRAASGYTF. As DNA, the CDR3 is TGTGCCAGCAGCTTGGAAAACGGTCGGGCAGCCTCGGGCTACACCTTC.

The genes are TRBV2 and TRBJ2-7, with TRBD2 identical over 7 bases. V lost 3 bases to trimming and J lost 3 bases; unmatched junction nucleotides: 5. The CDR3 runs to 14 residues. Germline V gives CDR1 SNHLY, CDR2 FYNNEI. In DNA, the CDR3 is TGTGCCAGCAGTGATCAGGGAGGGAACTACGAGCAGTACTTC. Translating gives CASSDQGGNYEQYF.

As regards this clone: Other DNA sequences in the same sample also yield this CDR3. The genes are TRBV9 and TRBJ1-4; possibly TRBD1 for D (5 bases). V was shortened by 2 bases and J by 7 bases, with 15 bases between the two germline ends. The germline V gene has CDR1 SGDLS and CDR2 YYNGEE. The CDR3 is 15 amino acids. The CDR3 DNA sequence: TGTGCCAGCAGCGTTTTAACGGGGGTTGGTGAAAAACTGTTTTTT. Translation: CASSVLTGVGEKLFF.

The chain employs TRBV5-4 and TRBJ1-3, with D possibly being TRBD1 (6 bases). The CDR3 sequence is 17 residues long. Between the trimmed V and J ends, which lost 0 bases and 0 bases, there was a span of 13 bases. Germline CDR1 and CDR2: SGHNT and YYREEE (reference sequence). CDR3 protein: CASSLVDRLRSGNTIYF. CDR3 nucleotides: TGTGCCAGCAGCTTGGTGGACAGATTGCGCTCTGGAAACACCATATATTTT.

The J gene is TRBJ2-1, the V gene TRBV6-1; 9 nucleotides align to TRBD2. Germline V gives CDR1 MNHNS, CDR2 SASEGT. With 6 bases clipped from V and 0 bases from J, the junction kept 3 bases outside the gene matches. This CDR3 has 15 amino acids. CDR3 protein: CASSPSGNSYNEQFF. The CDR3 nucleotides read TGTGCCAGCAGCCCTAGCGGGAACTCCTACAATGAGCAGTTCTTC.

The rearrangement links TRBV2 to TRBJ1-2, with D perhaps TRBD1 (5 bases). V was clipped by 6 bases and J by 7 bases, with 9 bases between them. The CDR3 length is 11 residues. Germline assignment: CDR1 SNHLY and CDR2 FYNNEI. Written as DNA, the CDR3 is TGTGCCAGCAGCAGGGATAGTGGCTACACCTTC. It translates to CASSRDSGYTF.

The chain joins TRBV19 to TRBJ1-1, with 10 bases identical to TRBD1. This CDR3 spans 15 amino acids. The germline CDR1 and CDR2 sequences are LNHDA and SQIVND (reference sequence). J lost 1 base, V lost 4 bases, and 3 bases had no gene match. CDR3 in DNA: TGTGCCAGTAGTACGGACAGGGGGACGAACACTGAAGCTTTCTTT. It yields the protein CASSTDRGTNTEAFF.

The genes are TRBV19 and TRBJ2-5; the match to TRBD1 covers 10 bases. The junction had 11 bases not matched to a gene; V was cut back by 8 bases and J by 5 bases. The CDR3 runs 15 residues. CDR1 and CDR2 (germline): LNHDA, SQIVND (reference sequence). The CDR3 protein is CASANGGQGGETQYF. The CDR3 bases are TGTGCCAGTGCAAACGGAGGACAGGGGGGGGAGACCCAGTACTTC.

V is TRBV12-5 and J is TRBJ1-1; D remains ambiguous. Germline values: CDR1 LGHNT, CDR2 FRNRAP. The CDR3 totals 14 residues. The ends were cut back, 2 bases at V and 0 bases at J, with 7 bases in the middle. Written as DNA, the CDR3 is TGTGCTAGTGGTTTGCCCACAGTGAACACTGAAGCTTTCTTT. The encoded protein is CASGLPTVNTEAFF.

This chain links TRBV19 with TRBJ1-6; no definite D call. The CDR3 contains 15 residues. Trimming took 1 base from V and 0 from J, leaving 4 bases between them. CDR1 is LNHDA and CDR2 is SQIVND in the germline V gene (reference sequence). CDR3 in amino acids: CASSIVSSYNSPLHF. The CDR3 coding sequence is TGTGCCAGTAGTATAGTATCCTCCTATAATTCACCCCTCCACTTT.

This chain links TRBV7-2 with TRBJ2-7; 10 bases are shared with TRBD2. The CDR3 has 13 amino acids. With 3 bases clipped from V and 7 bases from J, the junction kept 3 bases outside the gene matches. Germline values: CDR1 SGHTA, CDR2 FQGNSA. The CDR3, as DNA: TGTGCCAGCAGCTTGAGCGGGAGGGTAGAGCAGTACTTC. As protein: CASSLSGRVEQYF.